What follows are 29 T cell receptor beta chains derived from one specimen sequenced in a study of control samples from healthy donors and cancer patients. Clones were read by immunoSEQ multiplex PCR, and TCRdb kept only the in-frame ones, dropping some. The sample contains some 140,000 clones, 80% to 90% of which appear only once. Sequences were obtained from blood. Receptor source: a woman aged 25-40 years in good health.

This clone is a singleton in its sample. The chain carries TRBV3-1 (or the pseudogene TRBV3-2) and TRBJ2-5; possibly TRBD1 for D (5 bases). The V end was cut by 1 base, the J end by 5 bases, with 17 bases between. Germline V gene data show CDR1 as LGHDT and CDR2 as YNNKEL (reference sequence). The CDR3 runs to 16 residues. CDR3 loop: CASSQASLQGKETQYF. In DNA, the CDR3 is TGTGCCAGCAGCCAAGCGAGTTTGCAGGGAAAGGAGACCCAGTACTTC.

This chain connects TRBV2 to TRBJ1-5, with D tentatively TRBD1 (5 bases). The CDR3 has 16 residues. Trimming took off 4 bases at V and 0 bases at J, with 13 bases between the two ends. Germline assignment: CDR1 SNHLY and CDR2 FYNNEI. CDR3 sequence reads: CASSAPGGNSNQPQHF. CDR3 sequence (DNA): TGTGCCAGCAGTGCTCCGGGGGGAAATAGCAATCAGCCCCAGCATTTT.

V and J are TRBV6-5 and TRBJ2-7; 8 positions agree with TRBD1. The V and J ends lost 2 bases and 2 bases, in that order; junction bases with no gene match: 8. The CDR3 is 16 amino acids. The germline CDR1 and CDR2 sequences are MNHEY and SVGAGI. The CDR3 DNA sequence: TGTGCCAGCAGTTACCTATCAGGGACAGGAACCTACGAGCAGTACTTC. As protein: CASSYLSGTGTYEQYF.

Worth noting for this clone: Distinct nucleotide sequences in the sample also encode this CDR3. V gene TRBV20-1 combines with J gene TRBJ1-1; D call uncertain. The CDR3 spans 11 residues. V lost 3 bases and J 1 base, leaving 3 bases between the germline ends. The germline V gene encodes CDR1 DFQATT and CDR2 SNEGSKA (reference sequence). CDR3 in DNA: TGCAGTGCTAGGGAGAACACTGAAGCTTTCTTT. It yields the protein CSARENTEAFF.

CDR3 amino acids: CASSQDHGTARYTF. In DNA form, the CDR3 reads TGCGCCAGCAGCCAAGATCACGGGACAGCCCGCTACACCTTC. This rearrangement joins TRBV4-1 to TRBJ1-2, with 7 bases that match TRBD1. V gave up 0 bases and J gave up 9 bases; unmatched junction bases: 7. Looked up from germline, CDR1 is MGHRA and CDR2 is YSYEKL. The CDR3 is 14 residues long.

This chain joins TRBV30 and TRBJ2-7, with D tentatively TRBD1 (5 bases). Between the trimmed V and J ends, which lost 0 bases and 3 bases, there was a span of 9 bases. The germline V gene encodes CDR1 GTSNPN and CDR2 SVGIG (reference sequence). The CDR3 runs 13 residues. CDR3 coding DNA: TGTGCCTGGAGTGTACAGGCTTTCTACGAGCAGTACTTC. It codes for CAWSVQAFYEQYF.

This chain connects TRBV3-1 (or the pseudogene TRBV3-2) to TRBJ1-2; no firm D call. The germline V and J ends were trimmed by 2 bases and 7 bases, with 11 bases remaining between them. CDR1 LGHDT and CDR2 YNNKEL come from the germline V gene (reference sequence). The CDR3 consists of 13 residues. The CDR3 sequence: CASSQNGDGGYTF. As DNA, the CDR3 is TGTGCCAGCAGCCAAAACGGAGACGGTGGCTACACCTTC.

This rearrangement joins TRBV28 to TRBJ1-2, with TRBD1 as a possible D gene (5 bases). CDR1 is MDHEN, CDR2 SYDVKM, per germline. V shed 7 bases and J shed 1 base, with 13 bases lying between them. This CDR3 has 14 residues. In nucleotides, the CDR3 is TGTGCCAGCACCCTGGGGCAGGGTAACTATGGCTACACCTTC. This sequence encodes CASTLGQGNYGYTF.

This clone appeared once. The rearrangement links TRBV18 to TRBJ1-4, with D possibly being TRBD1 (5 bases). This CDR3 is built from 16 residues. The V end was cut by 1 base, the J end by 0 bases, with 9 bases between. CDR1 and CDR2 (germline): KGHSH, LQKENI. The chain's CDR3 is CASSPRDGATNEKLFF. The CDR3 DNA is TGTGCCAGCTCACCACGGGACGGCGCAACTAATGAAAAACTGTTTTTT.

The J gene is TRBJ1-2, the V gene TRBV7-3; 8 nucleotides align to TRBD1. The CDR3 runs 13 residues. Germline-derived CDR1 and CDR2 are SGHTA and FQGTGA. J gave up 6 bases and V 4 bases, and 4 bases lay outside the gene matches. CDR3 amino acids: CASSSGQDHGYTF. As DNA, the CDR3 is TGTGCCAGCAGCTCGGGACAGGACCATGGCTACACCTTC. The variable domain in full, completed from reference TRBV7-3 and TRBJ1-2, reads GAGVSQTPSNKVTEKGKYVELRCDPISGHTALYWYRQSLGQGPEFLIYFQGTGAADDSGLPNDRFFAVRPEGSVSTLKIQRTERGDSAVYLCASSSGQDHGYTFGSGTRLTVV.

The chain recombines TRBV29-1 with TRBJ2-5, with a weak D call TRBD2 (7 bases). Germline CDR1 is SQVTM and CDR2 is ANQGSEA. The ends were cut back, 4 bases at V and 2 bases at J, with 17 bases in the middle. This CDR3 spans 15 amino acids. Written as DNA, the CDR3 is TGCAGCGTTGCAGAAGGGGGAGGGACGCAAGAGACCCAGTACTTC. Protein product: CSVAEGGGTQETQYF.

This clone ranks as large. The CDR3 region has the DNA TGTGCCAGCAGGGGGCAAAGAGGGACCAATCAGCCCCAGCATTTT. Encoded protein: CASRGQRGTNQPQHF. The chain couples TRBV6-5 to TRBJ1-5; D perhaps matches TRBD1 (5 bases). Germline CDR1 reads MNHEY; CDR2 reads SVGAGI. Trimming took off 6 bases at V and 3 bases at J, with 15 bases between the two ends. The CDR3 extends over 15 amino acids.

The chain joins TRBV7-3 to TRBJ2-2, with D possibly matching TRBD2 (5 bases). The germline CDR1 and CDR2 sequences are SGHTA and FQGTGA. This CDR3 has 15 residues. The V and J ends lost 2 bases and 0 bases respectively, with 7 bases between them. CDR3 in amino acids: CASSLDSANTGELFF. The CDR3 DNA is TGTGCCAGCAGCTTAGATAGCGCGAACACCGGGGAGCTGTTTTTT.

J is TRBJ1-4 and V is TRBV9; 9 positions agree with TRBD1. The trim removed 0 bases at V and 3 bases at J, leaving 3 bases unmatched. Germline CDR1 reads SGDLS; CDR2 reads YYNGEE. This CDR3 region has 16 residues. In DNA form, the CDR3 reads TGTGCCAGCAGCGTAGGGGGGACAGGGTCTAATGAAAAACTGTTTTTT. Its translation: CASSVGGTGSNEKLFF.

The chain employs TRBV9 and TRBJ2-5; D gene ambiguous. The CDR3 is 15 residues long. CDR1 is SGDLS, CDR2 YYNGEE, per germline. V lost 0 bases and J 2 bases, leaving 11 bases between the germline ends. The CDR3 protein is CASSVGSFSQETQYF. In nucleotides, the CDR3 is TGTGCCAGCAGCGTAGGATCCTTTAGTCAAGAGACCCAGTACTTC.

CDR3: CASSASGRGADTQYF. CDR3 sequence (DNA): TGTGCCAGCAGCGCTAGCGGGAGGGGGGCAGATACGCAGTATTTT. The chain links TRBV9 to TRBJ2-3; 12 bases are a match to TRBD2. Per the germline V gene, CDR1 is SGDLS and CDR2 is YYNGEE. Trimming at V came to 3 bases and at J to 4 bases, leaving 3 bases not matched to a gene. This CDR3 contains 15 residues.

The chain combines TRBV24-1 with TRBJ2-2; TRBD1 agrees at 11 bases. CDR3 length: 16 residues. J was trimmed by 6 bases and V by 4 bases; bases with no gene match: 6. The germline CDR1 and CDR2 sequences are KGHDR and SFDVKD. The CDR3 sequence is CATSDPGQGVPGELFF. CDR3 DNA: TGTGCCACCAGTGACCCGGGACAGGGGGTCCCCGGGGAGCTGTTTTTT.

Details on this clone: Other DNA sequences within the sample encode an identical CDR3. J is TRBJ2-3 and V is TRBV5-1, with D tentatively TRBD2 (6 bases). The CDR3 totals 15 residues. Germline V lookup: CDR1 SGHRS, CDR2 YFSETQ. Trimming shortened V by 0 bases and J by 0 bases, and 8 bases separated the two germline ends. This chain's CDR3 is CASSLVAASTDTQYF. CDR3 DNA: TGCGCCAGCAGCTTGGTAGCGGCTAGCACAGATACGCAGTATTTT. Together with reference TRBV5-1 and TRBJ2-3, the CDR3 gives the full variable domain: KAGVTQTPRYLIKTRGQQVTLSCSPISGHRSVSWYQQTPGQGLQFLFEYFSETQRNKGNFPGRFSGRQFSNSRSEMNVSTLELGDSALYLCASSLVAASTDTQYFGPGTRLTVL.

The chain recombines TRBV12-5 with TRBJ2-1; D gene ambiguous. The CDR3 extends over 17 amino acids. Per the germline V gene, CDR1 is LGHNT and CDR2 is FRNRAP. V was trimmed by 0 bases and J by 9 bases, leaving 21 bases between them. The CDR3, as DNA: TGTGCTAGTGGTTTGGTGTCTTCGCGGCAATCAGACCGTGAGCAGTTCTTC. Protein sequence: CASGLVSSRQSDREQFF.

J is TRBJ2-3 and V is TRBV10-1; a possible D gene is TRBD1 (6 bases). This CDR3 is 16 amino acids long. V was pared by 2 bases and J by 7 bases, with 19 bases between. Germline V gene sequence: CDR1 WNHNN, CDR2 SYGVQD (reference sequence). The CDR3 nucleotides read TGCGCCAGCAGTGAGAGAGTAAGGACAGCAATTTATACGCAGTATTTT. Translated, it gives CASSERVRTAIYTQYF.

The chain couples TRBV30 to TRBJ1-4, with a possible D match to TRBD1 (5 bases). Germline V lookup: CDR1 GTSNPN, CDR2 SVGIG (reference sequence). V lost 5 bases and J 8 bases, leaving 12 bases between the germline ends. The CDR3 runs 12 residues. Here the CDR3 reads CAWGREHEKLFF. The DNA for the CDR3 is TGTGCCTGGGGCAGGGAGCACGAAAAACTGTTTTTT.

This chain connects TRBV7-3 to TRBJ2-1; TRBD1 or TRBD2 may be the D gene (6 bases each). The CDR3 contains 15 residues. Per germline, CDR1 SGHTA and CDR2 FQGTGA. V was shortened by 6 bases and J by 8 bases, with 20 bases between the two germline ends. The chain's CDR3 is CASSTGRGAAYEQFF. The DNA of the CDR3 is TGTGCCAGCAGTACAGGGCGGGGCGCGGCTTATGAGCAGTTCTTC.

V is TRBV30 and J is TRBJ2-7; D is unresolved. CDR1 and CDR2 from the germline V gene are GTSNPN and SVGIG (reference sequence). CDR3 length equals 13 residues. Trimming stripped 3 bases from V and 6 bases from J, with 15 bases between. The CDR3 coding sequence is TGTGCCTGGAGCGGAACAGCCCGGAGCGAGCAGTACTTC. Protein product: CAWSGTARSEQYF.

The chain links TRBV7-2 to TRBJ2-7; D is ambiguous. The CDR3 has 15 amino acids. The germline CDR1 and CDR2 sequences are SGHTA and FQGNSA. Trimming took off 5 bases at V and 3 bases at J, with 17 bases between the two ends. The CDR3 region has the DNA TGTGCCAGCAGCCCCAGAGGTCTACTCCTCTACGAGCAGTACTTC. This encodes CASSPRGLLLYEQYF.

The chain couples TRBV11-2 to TRBJ2-7; D may be TRBD1 or TRBD2 (6 bases each). The germline CDR1 and CDR2 sequences are SGHAT and FQNNGV. Trimming removed 5 bases from V and 3 bases from J, with 17 bases in between. The CDR3 is made up of 15 amino acids. The DNA for the CDR3 is TGTGCCAGCAGCCCCTGGACTGGAGGGGGCTACGAGCAGTACTTC. This codes for CASSPWTGGGYEQYF.

The chain recombines TRBV2 with TRBJ1-2, with 10 bases matching TRBD1. Germline loops: CDR1 SNHLY, CDR2 FYNNEI. The V segment lost 5 bases and the J segment 2 bases; nucleotides outside the gene matches: 5. CDR3 length: 15 amino acids. CDR3 nucleotide sequence: TGTGCCAGCAGTCCCGACAGGGGGCTGAACTATGGCTACACCTTC. It specifies CASSPDRGLNYGYTF.

V and J are TRBV6-5 and TRBJ1-1; D ambiguous. CDR3 size: 15 residues. Trimming took off 6 bases at V and 1 base at J, with 15 bases between the two ends. CDR1 is MNHEY, CDR2 SVGAGI, per germline. CDR3 nucleotides: TGTGCCAGCAGGATAAACAAACAGCCGAACACTGAAGCTTTCTTT. As protein: CASRINKQPNTEAFF.

The gene calls are TRBV30 and TRBJ2-1; 8 nucleotides align to TRBD2. The CDR3 sequence is 14 residues long. J was trimmed by 10 bases and V by 0 bases; bases with no gene match: 8. The germline gives CDR1 GTSNPN, CDR2 SVGIG (reference sequence). CDR3 protein: CAWSVPGLVAEQFF. CDR3 nucleotides: TGTGCCTGGAGTGTACCGGGACTAGTTGCCGAGCAGTTCTTC.

The CDR3 is CASSDPALVLYEQYF. DNA for the CDR3: TGTGCCAGCAGTGACCCCGCGCTGGTGTTATACGAGCAGTACTTC. The V call is TRBV6-4, the J call TRBJ2-7; D gene uncertain. The CDR3 loop spans 15 amino acids. Germline V gives CDR1 MRHNA, CDR2 SNTAGT. Trimming left V 2 bases short and J 4 bases short, with 15 bases between.